This T cell receptor beta chain was documented in a study of T cell clonality in common variable immunodeficiency. CDR1 and CDR2 (germline): MNHEY, SVGEGT. The CDR3 is made up of 15 amino acids. Trimming removed 6 bases at V and 4 bases at J, with 15 bases between. The data were produced by immunoSEQ multiplex PCR, yet TCRdb's version contains in-frame clones alone and is incomplete. The sample holds 40,000 to 65,000 clones, and no clone turns up only once. Many counts were recorded for this clone. The read terminates 3 residues ahead of where the CDR3 ends, so the germline J gene completes it. The sequenced material came from peripheral blood mononuclear cells. This TCR came from a person aged 18 to 75 in good health. This chain connects TRBV6-2 or TRBV6-3 to TRBJ2-2, with D possibly matching TRBD1 (5 bases). The CDR3 protein is CASRLLRTPTGELFF. The part of the CDR3 DNA that was read is TGTGCCAGCAGGTTATTAAGGACACCCACCGGGGAG.